This T cell receptor beta chain was captured in a study of blood T cells in healthy people across ages. This CDR3 is built from 16 residues. CDR1 DFQATT and CDR2 SNEGSKA come from the germline V gene (reference sequence). V lost 0 bases, J lost 4 bases, and 8 bases stayed unmatched. With a J-beta primer mix and a sample-barcoded 5' primer, a second PCR ran roughly 6 to 11 cycles. TCRdb re-derived calls from the 5' RACE reads in MiXCR, one entry per CDR3 protein. Of 760,000 or so distinct CDR3 sequences listed, 20% to 25% are singletons. This sample also appeared in a second study, on T cells of mothers and their children. That source adds: In the second PCR, M1S primer introduced barcodes and 2-4 random bases.

This clonotype was sampled from a boy aged 10-17 years in good health. The chain employs TRBV20-1 and TRBJ2-3; 9 bases map to TRBD1. Sequencing was performed on blood. The CDR3 coding sequence is TGCAGTGCTAGAGATTACAGGGGGCGTAAAGCAGATACGCAGTATTTT. Translation: CSARDYRGRKADTQYF.